The subject of this entry is one T cell receptor (beta chain). As yet, its antigen is unknown. Sequencing used immunoSEQ multiplex PCR; TCRdb keeps in-frame clones, though not all of them. The sample lists 100,000 to 120,000 clones, about 86% occurring once. This sample was taken from a study of T cell responses to AZD1222 COVID-19 vaccine. Study-level results: Possibly, clonal diversity was underestimated; donors were largely white British and included more females. After the peak T cell response, and only then, were repertoires sampled. Among AZD1222 vaccinees, only six were seropositive at baseline.

This clonotype was obtained from an adult in good health. The sample in question was peripheral blood, obtained on day 0 of AZD1222 vaccination.

The CDR3 coding sequence is TGCAGCGTTACTCCCATGATTATGAACACTGAAGCTTTCTTT. It specifies CSVTPMIMNTEAFF. The V and J genes are TRBV29-1 and TRBJ1-1, with D hard to call. Germline CDR1 and CDR2: SQVTM and ANQGSEA. Trimming shortened V by 5 bases and J by 0 bases, and 13 bases separated the two germline ends. CDR3 length equals 14 residues.